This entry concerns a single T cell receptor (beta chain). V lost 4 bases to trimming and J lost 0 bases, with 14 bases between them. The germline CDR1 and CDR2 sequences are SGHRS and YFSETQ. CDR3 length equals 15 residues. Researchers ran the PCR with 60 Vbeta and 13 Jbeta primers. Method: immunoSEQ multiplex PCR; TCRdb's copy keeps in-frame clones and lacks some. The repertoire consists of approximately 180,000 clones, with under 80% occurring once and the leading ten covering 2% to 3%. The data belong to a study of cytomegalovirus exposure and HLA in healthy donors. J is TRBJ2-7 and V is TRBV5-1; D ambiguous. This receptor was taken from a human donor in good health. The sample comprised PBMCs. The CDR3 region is CASSPVSPGSYEQYF. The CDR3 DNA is TGCGCCAGCAGCCCGGTTTCTCCTGGCTCCTACGAGCAGTACTTC.